Here is one T cell receptor beta chain with its context. No antigen is known for it. Germline loops: CDR1 SEHNR, CDR2 FQNEAQ (reference sequence). CDR3 length: 14 residues. V was cut by 0 bases and J by 6 bases, with 9 bases left in between. This sample is part of a study of T cell responses to AZD1222 COVID-19 vaccine. About the research overall: Doses given second, at about 4 or about 12 weeks, were pooled.

Overall study results and limits: The study found vaccine-associated CD4 TCRs spanning spike, dominant at 160-218 and 743-854. Only a handful of AZD1222 recipients, several in all, had baseline seropositivity.

The assay was immunoSEQ multiplex PCR, and TCRdb's table has in-frame clones only and misses some. The table shows about 120,000 clones, with around 90% occurring only once. The rearrangement uses TRBV7-9 and TRBJ1-5; D is unresolved. This receptor was identified in an adult in good health. The specimen comprised peripheral blood, sampled on day 0 of AZD1222 vaccination. The CDR3 region has the DNA TGTGCCAGCAGCTTAGCGCAGAGCGCTCAGCCCCAGCATTTT. It codes for CASSLAQSAQPQHF.